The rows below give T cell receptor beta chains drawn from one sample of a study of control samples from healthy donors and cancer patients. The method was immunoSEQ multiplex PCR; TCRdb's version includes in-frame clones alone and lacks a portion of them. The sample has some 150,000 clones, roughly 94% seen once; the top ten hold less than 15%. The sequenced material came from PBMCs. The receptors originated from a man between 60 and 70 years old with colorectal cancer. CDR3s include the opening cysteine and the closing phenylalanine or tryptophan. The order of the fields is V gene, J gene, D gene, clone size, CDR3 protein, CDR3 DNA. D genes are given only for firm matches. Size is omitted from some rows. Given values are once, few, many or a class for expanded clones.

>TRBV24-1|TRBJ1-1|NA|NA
CATSEEGTEAFF
TGTGCCACCTCAGAGGAGGGCACTGAAGCTTTCTTT
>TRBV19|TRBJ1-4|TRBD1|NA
CASSPTGFGEKLFF
TGTGCCAGTAGCCCGACAGGGTTCGGGGAAAAACTGTTTTTT
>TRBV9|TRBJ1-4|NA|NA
CASSVDDRPNEKLFF
TGTGCCAGCAGCGTAGATGACAGACCTAATGAAAAACTGTTTTTT
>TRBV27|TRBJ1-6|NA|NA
CASTPQAGSYNSPLHF
TGTGCCAGCACCCCTCAGGCAGGCTCCTATAATTCACCCCTCCACTTT
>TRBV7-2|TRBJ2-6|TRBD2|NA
CASSLSPAGGGANVLTF
TGTGCCAGCAGCTTATCCCCCGCGGGGGGAGGGGCCAACGTCCTGACTTTC
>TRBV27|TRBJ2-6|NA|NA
CASSSGSGANVLTF
TGTGCCAGCAGTTCGGGCTCTGGGGCCAACGTCCTGACTTTC
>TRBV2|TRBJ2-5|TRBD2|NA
CASSEQGTSWETQYF
TGTGCCAGCAGTGAACAGGGGACTAGCTGGGAGACCCAGTACTTC
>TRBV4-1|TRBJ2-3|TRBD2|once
CASSQAGTRTDTQYF
TGCGCCAGCAGCCAAGCCGGGACTAGGACAGATACGCAGTATTTT
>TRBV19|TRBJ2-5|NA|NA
CASSMIVRETQYF
TGTGCCAGTAGTATGATAGTGAGGGAGACCCAGTACTTC
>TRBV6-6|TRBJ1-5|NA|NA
CASSYTGDSNQPQHF
TGTGCCAGCAGCTATACAGGAGATAGCAATCAGCCCCAGCATTTT
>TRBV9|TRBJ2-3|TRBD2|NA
CASSVVWGGFADTQYF
TGTGCCAGCAGCGTAGTATGGGGGGGTTTTGCAGATACGCAGTATTTT
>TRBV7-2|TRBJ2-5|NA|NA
CASSLANQETQYF
TGTGCCAGCAGCTTAGCGAACCAAGAGACCCAGTACTTC
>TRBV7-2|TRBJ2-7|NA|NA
CASSLNGQTTYEQYF
TGTGCCAGCAGCTTAAACGGCCAGACTACCTACGAGCAGTACTTC
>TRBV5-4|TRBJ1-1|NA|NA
CASSLRGTGTEAFF
TGTGCCAGCAGCTTACGGGGTACGGGGACTGAAGCTTTCTTT
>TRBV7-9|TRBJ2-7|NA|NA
CASSLAQSRDTAWQYF
TGTGCCAGCAGCTTAGCCCAATCCCGGGACACAGCGTGGCAGTACTTC
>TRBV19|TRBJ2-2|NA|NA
CASSKTDTGELFF
TGTGCCAGCAGTAAAACCGACACCGGGGAGCTGTTTTTT
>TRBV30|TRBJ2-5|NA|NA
CACSGVGGSQETQYF
TGTGCCTGTTCGGGGGTAGGGGGGAGCCAAGAGACCCAGTACTTC
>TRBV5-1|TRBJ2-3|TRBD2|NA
CASSVAGGPTDTQYF
TGCGCCAGCAGCGTAGCGGGGGGCCCGACAGATACGCAGTATTTT
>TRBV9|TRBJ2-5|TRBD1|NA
CASSLRDRGLETQYF
TGTGCCAGCAGCCTCCGGGACAGGGGGCTGGAGACCCAGTACTTC
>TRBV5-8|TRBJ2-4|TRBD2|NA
CASSRLGGDALAKNIQYF
TGTGCCAGCAGCCGTCTGGGGGGGGACGCGCTAGCCAAAAACATTCAGTACTTC
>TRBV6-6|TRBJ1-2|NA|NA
CASRDQNYGYTF
TGTGCCAGCAGGGATCAAAACTATGGCTACACCTTC
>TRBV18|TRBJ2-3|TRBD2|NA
CASSPRRRGGDTQYF
TGTGCCAGCTCACCACGTCGCCGGGGGGGAGATACGCAGTATTTT
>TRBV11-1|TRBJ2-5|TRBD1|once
CASTAGTGVGAQYF
TGTGCCAGCACCGCCGGGACAGGGGTCGGAGCCCAGTACTTC
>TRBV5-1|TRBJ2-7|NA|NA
CASSSPGEQYF
TGCGCCAGCAGCTCGCCGGGCGAGCAGTACTTC
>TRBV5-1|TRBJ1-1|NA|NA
CASSLGLQGEAFF
TGCGCCAGCAGCTTGGGTCTGCAGGGCGAAGCTTTCTTT
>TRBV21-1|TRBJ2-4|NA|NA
CASSKGAPLAKNIQYF
TGTGCCAGCAGCAAAGGGGCACCCCTAGCCAAAAACATTCAGTACTTC
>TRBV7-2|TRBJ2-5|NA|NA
CASSPQVPQYF
TGTGCCAGCAGCCCCCAGGTACCCCAGTACTTC
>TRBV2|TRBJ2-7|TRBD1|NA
CASSRTGVSYEQYF
TGTGCCAGCAGTCGGACAGGGGTCTCCTACGAGCAGTACTTC
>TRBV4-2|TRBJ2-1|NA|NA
CASSLHLALSSYNEQFF
TGTGCCAGCAGCTTACACCTAGCGCTGAGCTCCTACAATGAGCAGTTCTTC
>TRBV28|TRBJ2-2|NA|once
CASSLWGGTGELFF
TGTGCCAGCAGTTTATGGGGCGGTACCGGGGAGCTGTTTTTT
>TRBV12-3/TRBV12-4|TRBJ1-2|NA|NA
CASSTDSYGYTF
TGTGCCAGCAGTACGGACAGCTATGGCTACACCTTC
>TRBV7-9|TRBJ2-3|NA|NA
CASSLGGSPDTQYF
TGTGCCAGCAGCCTTGGGGGGAGCCCAGATACGCAGTATTTT
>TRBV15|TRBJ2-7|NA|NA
CATSRETGLYEQYF
TGTGCCACCAGCCGGGAGACAGGGCTCTACGAGCAGTACTTC
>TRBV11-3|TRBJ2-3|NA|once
CASSLGGASTDTQYF
TGTGCCAGCAGCTTAGGGGGGGCGAGCACAGATACGCAGTATTTT
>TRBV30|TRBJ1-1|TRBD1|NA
CAWRDGTGGNTEAFF
TGTGCCTGGAGGGACGGGACAGGGGGTAACACTGAAGCTTTCTTT
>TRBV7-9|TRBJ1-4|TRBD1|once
CASSLAPTGGREKLFF
TGTGCCAGCAGCTTAGCCCCCACAGGGGGTCGTGAAAAACTGTTTTTT
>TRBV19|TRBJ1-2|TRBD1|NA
CASSIGTGNGYTF
TGTGCCAGTAGTATTGGGACAGGGAATGGCTACACCTTC
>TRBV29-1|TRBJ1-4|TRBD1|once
CSVGQGPNEKLFF
TGCAGCGTCGGACAGGGCCCCAATGAAAAACTGTTTTTT